What follows are 12 T cell receptor beta chains derived from one specimen sequenced in a study of prognosis after radiotherapy for stage I lung cancer. It was by two-round multiplex PCR that TCR beta CDR3 was amplified from genomic DNA. Amplification during the initial PCR round employed primers specific to each TRBV and TRBJ gene. One entry per CDR3 protein, called by TCRdb with MiXCR from the multiplex PCR reads. The sample includes 25,000 to 35,000 distinct CDR3 sequences, 35% to 45% of them seen just once. The starting material was PBMCs, obtained before or after stereotactic body radiation therapy (not recorded which). All receptors come from a donor aged 50 or older with non-small cell lung cancer.

The sample holds many counts of this clonotype. The J gene is TRBJ2-1, the V gene TRBV6-2 or TRBV6-3; TRBD2 matches at 14 bases. The CDR3 consists of 16 residues. V lost 4 bases to trimming and J lost 9 bases; unmatched junction nucleotides: 8. Germline V gives CDR1 MNHEY, CDR2 SVGEGT. CDR3 sequence (DNA): TGTGCCAGCAGTTGGGGACTAGCGGGAGTTCGTAGTGAGCAGTTCTTC. This sequence encodes CASSWGLAGVRSEQFF.

Comment on this clonotype: This likely stems from a read error, as it lies one base from a far larger clone. The genes are TRBV6-1 and TRBJ2-7; 8 nucleotides align to TRBD1. Losses at the gene ends were 5 bases for V and 7 bases for J; bases not matched to a gene: 19. Germline V CDR1 and CDR2: MNHNS, SASEGT. The CDR3 loop spans 17 amino acids. The CDR3 here is CASSRRQGPYSYNEQYF. The CDR3 DNA follows: TGTGCCAGCAGTCGACGACAGGGGCCTTATTCCTACAATGAGCAGTACTTC.

This clonotype appeared many times. The chain employs TRBV28 and TRBJ1-4; D is unresolved. Trimming stripped 5 bases from V and 6 bases from J, with 7 bases between. Germline V gene data show CDR1 as MDHEN and CDR2 as SYDVKM. The CDR3 extends over 12 amino acids. CDR3 sequence reads: CASSPYDEKLFF. The CDR3 DNA reads TGTGCCAGCAGTCCATACGATGAAAAACTGTTTTTT.

This clonotype is termed medium-sized. The chain has TRBV6-5 and TRBJ2-2, with D perhaps TRBD2 (5 bases). Per germline, CDR1 MNHEY and CDR2 SVGAGI. The V gene lost 2 bases and the J gene lost 4 bases, with 5 bases spanning the gap. This CDR3 is built from 13 residues. The CDR3 DNA reads as TGTGCCAGCAGTTACGGGAGCACCGGGGAGCTGTTTTTT. It yields the protein CASSYGSTGELFF.

Notes on this clonotype: A much more abundant neighbour one base away suggests this may be a read error. The chain combines TRBV29-1 with TRBJ2-3, with 10 bases identical to TRBD2. Germline V lookup: CDR1 SQVTM, CDR2 ANQGSEA. CDR3 length: 16 amino acids. The ends lost 2 bases at V and 5 bases at J; junction bases unmatched: 10. CDR3 coding DNA: TGCAGCGTTGAAAATATGAGCGGGAGGGCCGTAGATACGCAGTATTTT. Its protein product is CSVENMSGRAVDTQYF.

This clonotype was seen ten or more times. The chain joins TRBV5-1 to TRBJ2-1; TRBD1 might be the D (7 bases). The germline CDR1 and CDR2 sequences are SGHRS and YFSETQ. V gave up 4 bases and J gave up 8 bases, with 13 bases separating them. The CDR3 is 13 residues long. CDR3: CASSPRGVDEQFF. The CDR3 nucleotides read TGCGCCAGCAGCCCCAGGGGGGTCGATGAGCAGTTCTTC. Combining the CDR3 with reference TRBV5-1 and TRBJ2-1 gives the whole variable domain KAGVTQTPRYLIKTRGQQVTLSCSPISGHRSVSWYQQTPGQGLQFLFEYFSETQRNKGNFPGRFSGRQFSNSRSEMNVSTLELGDSALYLCASSPRGVDEQFFGPGTRLTVL.

This clonotype has ten or more counts. The chain couples TRBV9 to TRBJ1-2, with TRBD1 identical over 9 bases. The CDR3 extends over 14 amino acids. The V segment lost 3 bases and the J segment 5 bases; nucleotides outside the gene matches: 5. Looked up from germline, CDR1 is SGDLS and CDR2 is YYNGEE. The CDR3, as DNA: TGTGCCAGCAGCGCGGGAGGGACAGGGTATGGCTACACCTTC. It is translated as CASSAGGTGYGYTF.

This clonotype was recorded many times. One end of the junction does not line up with germline, which may come from a read error. The chain uses TRBV2 and TRBJ2-3; D unclear. CDR3 length: 10 amino acids. CDR1 is SNHLY and CDR2 is FYNNEI in the germline V gene. CDR3 amino acids: CASGEYTQYF. For the CDR3, the DNA is TGTGCCAGCGGTGAATACACGCAGTATTTT.

This clonotype was counted at least ten times. The V call is TRBV10-2, the J call TRBJ2-1; TRBD2 matches at 12 bases. This CDR3 has 15 residues. V shed 6 bases, J shed 7 bases, and the junction held 7 bases outside the gene matches. Germline V gene data show CDR1 as WSHSY and CDR2 as SAAADI. The CDR3 is CASSPTSGRLNEQFF. In DNA form, the CDR3 reads TGCGCCAGCAGCCCAACTAGCGGGAGGCTGAATGAGCAGTTCTTC.

In its sample, this clonotype was seen many times. The chain joins TRBV29-1 to TRBJ2-5; D possibly corresponds to TRBD1 (6 bases). Germline values: CDR1 SQVTM, CDR2 ANQGSEA. Trimming pared 6 bases from V and 0 bases from J, leaving 14 bases between. This CDR3 contains 14 residues. For the CDR3, the DNA is TGCAGCGTGCAAGGGGGTTGGTACCAAGAGACCCAGTACTTC. Translation gives CSVQGGWYQETQYF.

This clonotype occurred many times. The chain uses TRBV5-5 and TRBJ2-7, with D possibly matching TRBD2 (6 bases). Trimming removed 1 base from V and 3 bases from J, with 14 bases in between. CDR3 length: 15 amino acids. Germline CDR1 is SGHKS and CDR2 is YYEKEE (reference sequence). DNA of the CDR3: TGTGCCAGCAGCTTGTCGTTGACTAGGGACTACGAGCAGTACTTC. Its translation: CASSLSLTRDYEQYF.

V and J are TRBV6-2 or TRBV6-3 and TRBJ1-2; unclear D gene. The CDR3 has 11 amino acids. The V end lost 5 bases, the J end lost 9 bases, and 10 bases lay between the germline ends. Per germline, CDR1 MNHEY and CDR2 SVGEGT. The CDR3 is CASSKEGRYTF. The CDR3 nucleotides are TGTGCCAGCAGTAAAGAGGGCCGCTACACCTTC.